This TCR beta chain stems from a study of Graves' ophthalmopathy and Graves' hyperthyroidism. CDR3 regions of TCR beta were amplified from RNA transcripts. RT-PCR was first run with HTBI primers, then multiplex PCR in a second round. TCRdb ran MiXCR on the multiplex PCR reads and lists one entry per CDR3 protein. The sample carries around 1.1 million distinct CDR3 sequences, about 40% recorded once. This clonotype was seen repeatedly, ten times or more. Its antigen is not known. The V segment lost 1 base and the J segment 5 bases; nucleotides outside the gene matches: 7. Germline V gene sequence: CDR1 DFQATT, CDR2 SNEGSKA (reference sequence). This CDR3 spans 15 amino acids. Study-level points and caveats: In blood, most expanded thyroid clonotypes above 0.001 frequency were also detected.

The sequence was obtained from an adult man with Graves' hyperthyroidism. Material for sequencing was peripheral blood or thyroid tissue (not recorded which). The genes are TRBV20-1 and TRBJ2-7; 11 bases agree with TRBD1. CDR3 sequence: CSARGLGQGAHEQYF. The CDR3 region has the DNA TGCAGTGCTAGAGGCCTAGGACAGGGGGCCCACGAGCAGTACTTC.